This TCR beta chain appears in the sequencing data of a study of Ad26.COV2.S vaccination and SARS-CoV-2 variants. Study summary: Each vaccinee took Ad26.COV2.S intramuscularly, once or twice 56 days apart. General study points: Among vaccine recipients, spike-specific TCR breadth exceeded that of placebo recipients. Measures of TCR breadth and depth may have fallen short of total T cell responses.

The CDR3 loop spans 15 amino acids. The germline V gene has CDR1 MNHNY and CDR2 SVGAGI (reference sequence). Between the trimmed V and J ends, which lost 2 bases and 6 bases, there was a span of 14 bases. The protocol was immunoSEQ multiplex PCR, while the TCRdb copy is restricted to in-frame clones and leaves out a portion. The sample lists a few hundred thousand clones; around nine tenths were seen once. Treatment specified: over 15 received Ad26.COV2.S at low or high dose, single or two shots; roughly five received placebo; per-sample allocation not given. The study sampled participants on day 63 after the first vaccine or placebo injection. A remark on this clone: Its antigen is currently unknown.

The source was peripheral blood, collected in a trial of Ad26.COV2.S vaccine versus placebo. This receptor was obtained from a person between 18 and 65 years old who received the Ad26.COV2.S COVID-19 vaccine or a placebo. The chain combines TRBV6-6 with TRBJ1-5, with D uncertain. CDR3 nucleotides: TGTGCCAGCAGTTACGGAGGGCAGTTCGTTCAGCCCCAGCATTTT. Its protein product is CASSYGGQFVQPQHF.